Presented here are 8 T cell receptor beta chains from one specimen sequenced in a study of cytomegalovirus exposure and HLA in healthy donors. PCR primers comprised 60 Vbeta and 13 Jbeta primers. Produced via immunoSEQ multiplex PCR; TCRdb's table is partial and in-frame only. Reported are about 40,000 clones; the ten largest clones contain around 10%. The sequencing sample was made of PBMCs. Source of these receptors: a man aged 35-49 years in good health and CMV-seropositive.

The genes are TRBV27 and TRBJ2-7, with D possibly TRBD2 on 7 matching bases. The CDR3 runs to 11 residues. Germline lookup yields CDR1 MNHEY and CDR2 SMNVEV (reference sequence). Trimming left V 8 bases short and J 6 bases short, with 11 bases between. This chain's CDR3 is CASGGGLEQYF. For the CDR3, the DNA is TGTGCCAGCGGGGGGGGGCTCGAGCAGTACTTC.

The chain uses TRBV29-1 and TRBJ2-3; TRBD1 aligns across 7 bases. The CDR3 totals 13 residues. Germline loops: CDR1 SQVTM, CDR2 ANQGSEA. In DNA, the CDR3 is TGCGCCCTGCAAAGGGGGCATGGAGATACGCAGTATTTT. It is translated as CALQRGHGDTQYF.

A word on this clone: The junction differs from germline at one of its ends, possibly a read error. This chain joins TRBV2 and TRBJ1-2; D might be TRBD1 (6 bases). The germline gives CDR1 SNHLY, CDR2 FYNNEI. The CDR3 contains 14 residues. CDR3 sequence reads: CASSERQGNFGYTF. CDR3 DNA sequence: TGTGCCAGCAGTGAACGTCAGGGGAACTTTGGCTACACCTTC.

The CDR3 sequence: CASSDGSWNNEQFF. Written as DNA, the CDR3 is TGCGCCAGCAGTGATGGGAGCTGGAACAATGAGCAGTTCTTC. The chain has TRBV10-1 and TRBJ2-1; D might be TRBD2 (5 bases). The germline V gene has CDR1 WNHNN and CDR2 SYGVQD (reference sequence). The V end was cut by 3 bases, the J end by 5 bases, with 11 bases between. CDR3 length equals 14 residues.

This chain joins TRBV5-1 and TRBJ2-1, with 11 bases identical to TRBD2. This CDR3 region has 19 residues. In germline, CDR1 is SGHRS, CDR2 YFSETQ. V was pared by 0 bases and J by 0 bases, with 8 bases of the junction left unmatched. The CDR3: CASSLGLAGYGSSYNEQFF. Written as DNA, the CDR3 is TGCGCCAGCAGCTTGGGACTAGCGGGATATGGGAGCTCCTACAATGAGCAGTTCTTC.

The rearrangement links TRBV10-2 to TRBJ2-5; the D is unclear. Gene TRBJ2-7 matches the end of the DNA better, so the J call may be wrong. The CDR3 sequence is 11 residues long. The V gene's germline CDR1 is WSHSY and CDR2 SAAADI. The CDR3 protein is CASAYLHEQYF. In nucleotides, the CDR3 is TGCGCCAGCGCGTACCTCCACGAGCAGTACTTC.

This chain links TRBV5-1 with TRBJ2-1; 9 nucleotides agree with TRBD2. The CDR3 runs to 20 residues. Trimming at V came to 4 bases and at J to 1 base, leaving 18 bases not matched to a gene. Germline CDR1 is SGHRS and CDR2 is YFSETQ. The CDR3 sequence: CASSQRLAAASGGSYNEQFF. CDR3 DNA sequence: TGCGCCAGCAGCCAAAGACTAGCGGCCGCTTCCGGCGGTTCCTACAATGAGCAGTTCTTC.

CDR3 sequence (DNA): TGTGCCAGCACTCCGGTCAGCGCCGGGGAGCTGTTTTTT. Its protein is CASTPVSAGELFF. The V gene is TRBV2, the J gene TRBJ2-2; D is unresolved. Germline CDR1 and CDR2: SNHLY and FYNNEI. CDR3 length: 13 residues. Trimming took 7 bases from V and 6 from J, leaving 12 bases between them.